The clone carrying this T cell receptor (beta chain) has ten or more counts. A library of TCRbeta sequences, prepared with unique molecular identifiers, was generated. TCRdb used MiXCR to reprocess the PCR reads, holding one entry per CDR3 protein. The sample has about 640,000 distinct CDR3 sequences, around a sixth seen once. This entry is derived from a study of T-cell reconstitution after alpha-beta-depleted transplantation in children. CDR1 and CDR2 (germline): MDHEN, SYDVKM. The length of the CDR3 is 12 residues. V was pared by 8 bases and J by 6 bases, with 14 bases between. The source of this sequence is a human donor who donated a stem cell graft to a child with acute myeloid leukemia. The V call is TRBV28, the J call TRBJ2-7, with D hard to call. This sample comprised PBMCs from the stem cell graft donor, obtained from the stem cell graft. The CDR3 DNA sequence: TGTGCCAGCGGCTTGCCCTTCGGCGAGCAGTACGTC. Encoded protein: CASGLPFGEQYV.